A selection of T cell receptor beta chains follows, all from one sample in a study of blood T cell repertoires in COVID-19. TCRdb's copy holds only in-frame clones and misses some; the assay was immunoSEQ multiplex PCR. Here the sample spans roughly 150,000 clones, 84% being singletons. The specimen sequenced was peripheral blood. The source of these receptors is a woman older than 75 with COVID-19, enrolled during active disease. CDR3s include the opening cysteine and the closing phenylalanine or tryptophan. D genes are given only for firm matches. Rows give clone size only sometimes, using once, few, many, or a class for an expanded clone.

d_call: .; clone_size: .; v_call: TRBV30; j_call: TRBJ2-3; cdr3_aa: CAWTSASPTDTQYF; cdr3_nt: TGTGCCTGGACTAGCGCGAGCCCCACAGATACGCAGTATTTT
d_call: .; clone_size: .; v_call: TRBV12-3/TRBV12-4; j_call: TRBJ2-2; cdr3_aa: CASSRTSTGELFF; cdr3_nt: TGTGCCAGCAGTAGGACATCGACCGGGGAGCTGTTTTTT
d_call: .; clone_size: .; v_call: TRBV5-1; j_call: TRBJ1-2; cdr3_aa: CASSFSLPGTLRFGGYTF; cdr3_nt: TGCGCCAGCAGCTTTTCTCTTCCGGGGACTTTGCGGTTCGGGGGCTACACCTTC
d_call: TRBD2; clone_size: .; v_call: TRBV2; j_call: TRBJ2-1; cdr3_aa: CASTEGLAGLYEQFF; cdr3_nt: TGTGCCAGCACCGAAGGACTAGCGGGGCTTTATGAGCAGTTCTTC
d_call: .; clone_size: .; v_call: TRBV6-5; j_call: TRBJ2-7; cdr3_aa: CASTEIFYEQYF; cdr3_nt: TGTGCCAGCACGGAGATCTTCTACGAGCAGTACTTC
d_call: .; clone_size: .; v_call: TRBV3-1/TRBV3-2; j_call: TRBJ1-5; cdr3_aa: CASRAHPPCGNQPQHF; cdr3_nt: TGTGCCAGCAGGGCCCATCCACCCTGTGGCAATCAGCCCCAGCATTTT
d_call: TRBD1; clone_size: .; v_call: TRBV7-2; j_call: TRBJ1-2; cdr3_aa: CASSLDRGVGYTF; cdr3_nt: TGTGCCAGCAGCTTAGACAGGGGCGTAGGCTACACCTTC
d_call: TRBD1; clone_size: few; v_call: TRBV18; j_call: TRBJ2-3; cdr3_aa: CASSPPGQGIYTQYF; cdr3_nt: TGTGCCAGCTCACCACCGGGACAGGGGATTTATACGCAGTATTTT
d_call: .; clone_size: .; v_call: TRBV7-6; j_call: TRBJ2-5; cdr3_aa: CASSMREQETQYF; cdr3_nt: TGTGCCAGCAGCATGAGAGAGCAAGAGACCCAGTACTTC
d_call: TRBD2; clone_size: .; v_call: TRBV30; j_call: TRBJ2-4; cdr3_aa: CAWSALAGFRNIQYF; cdr3_nt: TGTGCCTGGAGTGCCCTAGCGGGGTTCCGAAACATTCAGTACTTC
d_call: .; clone_size: .; v_call: TRBV27; j_call: TRBJ2-3; cdr3_aa: CASGKGSTDTQYF; cdr3_nt: TGTGCCAGCGGCAAGGGGAGCACAGATACGCAGTATTTT
d_call: TRBD2; clone_size: .; v_call: TRBV2; j_call: TRBJ2-3; cdr3_aa: CASKSTSGREGTQYF; cdr3_nt: TGTGCCAGCAAATCAACTAGCGGGAGGGAAGGAACGCAGTATTTT
d_call: TRBD2; clone_size: once; v_call: TRBV9; j_call: TRBJ2-2; cdr3_aa: CASSVGGGYTGELFF; cdr3_nt: TGTGCCAGCAGCGTGGGGGGAGGGTATACCGGGGAGCTGTTTTTT
d_call: TRBD2; clone_size: .; v_call: TRBV7-3; j_call: TRBJ2-1; cdr3_aa: CASSLKEERGGPNEQFF; cdr3_nt: TGTGCCAGCAGCTTAAAGGAGGAGCGGGGGGGCCCCAATGAGCAGTTCTTC
d_call: TRBD1; clone_size: .; v_call: TRBV27; j_call: TRBJ2-7; cdr3_aa: CASSFLGQGAYEQYF; cdr3_nt: TGTGCCAGCAGTTTTCTGGGACAGGGGGCTTACGAGCAGTACTTC
d_call: TRBD1; clone_size: once; v_call: TRBV7-3; j_call: TRBJ1-5; cdr3_aa: CASSPKGGQGAQPQHF; cdr3_nt: TGTGCCAGCAGCCCAAAAGGGGGACAGGGGGCACAGCCCCAGCATTTT
d_call: TRBD1; clone_size: .; v_call: TRBV19; j_call: TRBJ2-5; cdr3_aa: CASSIDLGQGAYQETQYF; cdr3_nt: TGTGCCAGTAGTATAGACCTGGGACAGGGTGCGTACCAAGAGACCCAGTACTTC
d_call: .; clone_size: .; v_call: TRBV28; j_call: TRBJ1-5; cdr3_aa: CASSILRGGKQPQHF; cdr3_nt: TGTGCCAGCAGTATCCTCAGGGGAGGGAAACAACCCCAGCATTTT
d_call: .; clone_size: .; v_call: TRBV19; j_call: TRBJ2-1; cdr3_aa: CASRITMRNEQFF; cdr3_nt: TGTGCCAGTAGAATCACGATGAGGAATGAGCAGTTCTTC
d_call: .; clone_size: .; v_call: TRBV7-9; j_call: TRBJ2-3; cdr3_aa: CASSGKGGSLSTDTQYF; cdr3_nt: TGTGCCAGCAGCGGCAAGGGGGGGTCTCTCAGCACAGATACGCAGTATTTT
d_call: .; clone_size: .; v_call: TRBV19; j_call: TRBJ2-5; cdr3_aa: CASSMMEKTQYF; cdr3_nt: TGTGCCAGTAGTATGATGGAGAAGACCCAGTACTTC
d_call: .; clone_size: few; v_call: TRBV3-1/TRBV3-2; j_call: TRBJ2-2; cdr3_aa: CASSQDRAGRWNTGELFF; cdr3_nt: TGTGCCAGCAGCCAAGACCGGGCGGGCAGGTGGAACACCGGGGAGCTGTTTTTT
d_call: TRBD2; clone_size: .; v_call: TRBV13; j_call: TRBJ2-1; cdr3_aa: CASSLTSGINEQFF; cdr3_nt: TGTGCCAGCAGCTTGACTAGCGGGATTAATGAGCAGTTCTTC
d_call: TRBD2; clone_size: .; v_call: TRBV3-1/TRBV3-2; j_call: TRBJ2-7; cdr3_aa: CASSHLAGHSWEQYF; cdr3_nt: TGTGCCAGCAGCCATCTAGCGGGGCATTCATGGGAGCAGTACTTC
d_call: TRBD2; clone_size: few; v_call: TRBV7-9; j_call: TRBJ2-5; cdr3_aa: CASSFASGRAASWETQYF; cdr3_nt: TGTGCCAGCAGCTTCGCTAGCGGGAGGGCCGCTTCGTGGGAGACCCAGTACTTC
d_call: TRBD1; clone_size: .; v_call: TRBV19; j_call: TRBJ2-3; cdr3_aa: CASSLNRGLMGDTQYF; cdr3_nt: TGTGCCAGTAGCCTAAACAGGGGCCTAATGGGAGATACGCAGTATTTT
d_call: .; clone_size: .; v_call: TRBV6-6; j_call: TRBJ1-1; cdr3_aa: CASSYEENTEAFF; cdr3_nt: TGTGCCAGCAGTTACGAGGAGAACACTGAAGCTTTCTTT
d_call: .; clone_size: few; v_call: TRBV2; j_call: TRBJ1-1; cdr3_aa: CASRDWTAWAFF; cdr3_nt: TGTGCCAGCAGAGATTGGACAGCTTGGGCTTTCTTT
d_call: .; clone_size: .; v_call: TRBV24-1; j_call: TRBJ1-2; cdr3_aa: CATSDTPVPGPNYGYTF; cdr3_nt: TGTGCCACCAGTGATACCCCCGTTCCAGGGCCCAACTATGGCTACACCTTC
d_call: .; clone_size: .; v_call: TRBV4-2; j_call: TRBJ2-1; cdr3_aa: CASSQESNRGEQFF; cdr3_nt: TGTGCCAGCAGCCAAGAGTCCAACCGAGGTGAGCAGTTCTTC
d_call: .; clone_size: .; v_call: TRBV3-1/TRBV3-2; j_call: TRBJ1-3; cdr3_aa: CASRPNSGNTIYF; cdr3_nt: TGTGCCAGCAGACCTAACTCTGGAAACACCATATATTTT
d_call: TRBD1; clone_size: few; v_call: TRBV6-1; j_call: TRBJ2-7; cdr3_aa: CASSEYTGTGPYEQYF; cdr3_nt: TGTGCCAGCAGTGAGTATACCGGGACAGGGCCCTACGAGCAGTACTTC
d_call: TRBD1; clone_size: .; v_call: TRBV5-1; j_call: TRBJ1-4; cdr3_aa: CASSMQGQGNEKLFF; cdr3_nt: TGCGCCAGCAGTATGCAGGGACAGGGCAATGAAAAACTGTTTTTT
d_call: .; clone_size: .; v_call: TRBV2; j_call: TRBJ2-7; cdr3_aa: CASRDRGPGQYF; cdr3_nt: TGTGCCAGCAGGGACAGAGGTCCCGGGCAGTACTTC
d_call: TRBD2; clone_size: .; v_call: TRBV12-3/TRBV12-4; j_call: TRBJ2-5; cdr3_aa: CASGGLAEETQYF; cdr3_nt: TGTGCCAGCGGCGGACTAGCGGAAGAGACCCAGTACTTC
d_call: .; clone_size: .; v_call: TRBV11-3; j_call: TRBJ2-1; cdr3_aa: CASSLAGSYNEQFF; cdr3_nt: TGTGCCAGCAGCTTAGCGGGGAGTTACAATGAGCAGTTCTTC
d_call: TRBD1; clone_size: .; v_call: TRBV12-5; j_call: TRBJ2-3; cdr3_aa: CASRTGQSDTQYF; cdr3_nt: TGTGCTAGCCGGACAGGACAGTCAGATACGCAGTATTTT
d_call: TRBD2; clone_size: .; v_call: TRBV5-4; j_call: TRBJ2-5; cdr3_aa: CASSPWGGMETQYF; cdr3_nt: TGTGCCAGCAGCCCGTGGGGAGGGATGGAGACCCAGTACTTC
d_call: TRBD2; clone_size: .; v_call: TRBV6-1; j_call: TRBJ2-3; cdr3_aa: CASSDGAGARAQYF; cdr3_nt: TGTGCCAGCAGTGACGGAGCGGGGGCACGGGCGCAGTATTTT
d_call: TRBD1; clone_size: .; v_call: TRBV27; j_call: TRBJ1-2; cdr3_aa: CASSQDRYYGYTF; cdr3_nt: TGTGCCAGCAGCCAGGACAGGTACTATGGCTACACCTTC
d_call: TRBD2; clone_size: .; v_call: TRBV4-1; j_call: TRBJ2-7; cdr3_aa: CASSRATSVSYEQYF; cdr3_nt: TGCGCCAGCAGCCGCGCCACTAGCGTCTCCTACGAGCAGTACTTC
d_call: TRBD2; clone_size: .; v_call: TRBV7-3; j_call: TRBJ2-1; cdr3_aa: CASSTPPSGRPYNEQFF; cdr3_nt: TGTGCCAGCAGCACACCCCCTAGCGGGAGACCATACAATGAGCAGTTCTTC
d_call: .; clone_size: .; v_call: TRBV19; j_call: TRBJ2-5; cdr3_aa: CASSIQAQETQYF; cdr3_nt: TGTGCCAGTAGTATCCAAGCTCAAGAGACCCAGTACTTC
d_call: TRBD1; clone_size: .; v_call: TRBV4-1; j_call: TRBJ2-7; cdr3_aa: CASSPRTGAVDEQYF; cdr3_nt: TGCGCCAGCAGCCCGAGGACAGGGGCCGTCGACGAGCAGTACTTC